What follows is one TCR delta chain and its context. This clone occurred a few times. Its target antigen remains unknown. TCRdb lists the protein of a much larger clone for this DNA, which differs at residue 13, so this is likely a read error; the protein given here is translated from the DNA itself. This record belongs to a study of gamma-delta T cells after stem cell transplantation listed by TCRdb under 2016. CDR1 and CDR2, per the germline V gene, are GEAIGNYY and EKD. The CDR3 goes from the cysteine to the phenylalanine over 15 residues. The only DNA kept is the CDR3, 45 bases in frame from the first base. The library was generated by RT-PCR. The data were produced on an Illumina MiSeq. Via CATT, TCRdb reprocessed the public reads, and rows with identical DNA were then joined. The sample includes 280 or so delta-chain clones, with approximately 6.3% observed a single time. The ten largest clonotypes hold 65% to 80% of the sample.

The clonotype was recovered from a human donor. It is not recorded whose cells these are; they may come from a transplant donor. Sequenced sample: gamma-delta T cells. The rearranged segments are TRDV2 and TRDJ1, with 8 bases in between that match TRDD3. DNA sequence: TGTGCCTGTCATCCCCTCGTCGGGGATACCGATAAACCCATCTTT. Translation gives CACHPLVGDTDKPIF.